Here is one TCR beta chain with its context. Its antigen is undetermined. The CDR3 runs to 12 residues. Germline V lookup: CDR1 KGHSH, CDR2 LQKENI. V shed 3 bases and J shed 4 bases, with 3 bases lying between them. These data belong to a study of cytomegalovirus exposure and HLA in healthy donors. Notes on the study in general: In an earlier analysis, productive rearrangement rates for most beta V segments clustered near 87% or 30%.

Amplification used 60 Vbeta primers and 13 Jbeta primers. In the study's own analysis: Per a later analysis, the number of unique TCR beta chains was approximately 80 million, of which about 11 million were shared. Only in-frame clones appear in the TCRdb table, and some are missing; sequencing was by immunoSEQ multiplex PCR. Clone size and V and J calls were adopted from that table, with D and trimming inferred from the DNA. The table lists roughly 120,000 clones, about four fifths of them singletons. The gene calls are TRBV18 and TRBJ1-4; no clear D gene. Sequencing input: PBMCs. The clonotype was recovered from a male donor in good health and CMV-seropositive. CDR3: CASSPYNEKLFF. CDR3 nucleotide sequence: TGTGCCAGCTCACCTTATAATGAAAAACTGTTTTTT.